The T cell receptor beta chain described here comes from a study of graft-versus-host responses after intestinal transplantation. At the level of the study: The transplants performed in recipients were multivisceral, liver-intestinal, or isolated intestinal.

General study findings and limits: Researchers found peak circulating GvH clone levels linked to early post-transplant HvG declines.

Only in-frame clones appear in the TCRdb table, and some are missing; sequencing was by immunoSEQ multiplex PCR. The sample lists 20,000 to 30,000 clones, 83% occurring once. Trimming stripped 4 bases from V and 6 bases from J, with 13 bases between. The CDR3 spans 13 residues. Germline values: CDR1 SGHTS, CDR2 YDEGEE. As for this clone: Its antigen is as yet unknown.

This sequence originates from a human patient who received an intestinal transplant, so some T cells may come from the graft donor. The source material was PBMCs, sampled roughly 29 days after intestinal transplant. V usage is TRBV5-8 and J usage is TRBJ1-2; TRBD1 might be the D (5 bases). CDR3: CASSVGTLHGYTF. CDR3 bases: TGTGCCAGCAGCGTCGGGACCCTACATGGCTACACCTTC.